The T cell receptor (beta chain) under discussion was sequenced for a study of T cells after yellow fever vaccination (dated by TCRdb to between 2019 and 2020). Concerning the study at large: The SMART-Seq v4 Ultra Low Input RNA kit was used to prepare libraries from fractions with low cell numbers. To track T-cell clones before and after primary and booster YFV17D yellow fever vaccination, bulk TCR alpha and beta repertoires were sequenced longitudinally. Two healthy male donors made up the cohort, one aged 18 to 30 years and the other aged 30 to 40 years. Blood was collected at multiple timepoints before and after primary and secondary immunization, and bulk PBMC replicates and cell subsets were isolated. Overall results and qualifications from the work: Compared with the primary T-cell response, the secondary T-cell response was faster but weaker, reaching its peak on day 5 rather than on day 15. Only a couple of donors were included in the study, so the extent to which the findings can be generalized is limited. After the booster, most clones that had expanded after primary vaccination were detected again (around 97% of CD4 and over 75% of CD8), suggesting broad maintenance of memory. FACS-sorted repertoires could contain abundant contaminating clonotypes from the bulk population, so computational filtering was required. A small fraction of clonotypes appeared in both the CD4 and CD8 compartments, likely as a result of convergent recombination.

For sequencing, an Illumina NovaSeq 6000 was employed. TCR cDNA was synthesized by 5'RACE template switching, which introduced a universal primer site and unique molecular identifiers. cDNA synthesis was primed from both the TCR alpha and TCR beta constant segments. Library amplification used two PCR steps, and the second PCR step added sample barcodes and sequencing adapters. Sequencing of the libraries was done on either Illumina HiSeq 2500 (2x100 bp) or NovaSeq (2x150 bp). Under the source paper's analysis protocol: MIGEC handled demultiplexing of reads and collapsing into UMI consensus sequences, while MiXCR performed V(D)J alignment. Clonotypes responding to the vaccine were identified with edgeR on replicate PBMC samples, with the criteria of FDR below 0.01 and a log2 fold change above 5 up to day 15. Each bulk clonotype was labeled CD4 or CD8 based on which sequenced repertoire, CD4 or CD8, contained the clonotype at higher abundance. The raw public reads went through TCRdb reprocessing: fastp at Q25, MiXCR clone calling, in-frame beta chains kept. One record per CDR3 amino acid sequence lists the most common genes and DNA. The authors' filters were not applied to this entry. Counted in this sample were a few hundred thousand distinct CDR3 sequences; 4% to 5.5% of them appeared once. Of the sample, approximately 19% falls within the top ten clones.

The sample's treatment or condition label, decoded: live attenuated yellow fever vaccine strain. At each blood-draw timepoint, two biological replicates of bulk PBMCs were obtained. PBMCs were isolated from peripheral blood using a standard Ficoll-Paque protocol. TriZol was used to extract RNA from bulk PBMCs, from CD4 and CD8 fractions, and from dextramer-positive and dextramer-negative fractions. The CDR3 numbers 15 residues from cysteine through phenylalanine. The sequence is cut down to CDR3 DNA, 45 bases in frame from base 1. At the junction V is shortened by 4 bases and J by 6 bases; bases outside the gene matches: 10. According to the germline V gene, CDR1 reads LGHNA and CDR2 reads YSLEER. With respect to this clonotype: Its antigen target is currently unknown. No qualities accompany the bases; no much larger clone lies one base away.

The clonotype originates from a man in his late teens or twenties who received the YFV17D yellow fever vaccine. The starting material was PBMCs, obtained 15 days after the yellow fever booster vaccination. Recombination connected TRBV4-3 to TRBJ1-1, and 8 bases in between align with TRBD1. In nucleotide form, the sequence is TGCGCCAGCAGCCGAAACAGGGGGATCTTCTCTGAAGCTTTCTTT. Translation gives CASSRNRGIFSEAFF.